Below, 25 T cell receptor beta chains from the same sample are listed, as sequenced in a study of T-cell memory formation after mild COVID-19. TCRdb passed the 5' RACE reads through MiXCR, listing each CDR3 protein once. Of hundreds of thousands of distinct CDR3 sequences listed, roughly 17% are singletons. Sample: PBMCs or a T cell subset sorted from them (not recorded which). Receptors were obtained from an adult woman who had mild COVID-19 (a few samples of this study predate the infection). Cell type and time point are not known.

The CDR3 loop reads CASSSGGEAYNEQFF. The DNA of the CDR3 is TGCGCCAGCAGCTCCGGGGGGGAAGCCTACAATGAGCAGTTCTTC. The J gene is TRBJ2-1, the V gene TRBV5-1, with 8 bases aligning to TRBD2. The germline V gene has CDR1 SGHRS and CDR2 YFSETQ. J lost 2 bases, V lost 3 bases, and 4 bases had no gene match. The CDR3 has 15 residues.

This clonotype was counted between two and nine times. The chain employs TRBV24-1 and TRBJ2-1; a weak D match, TRBD1 (5 bases). This CDR3 region has 14 residues. V shed 3 bases and J shed 9 bases, with 14 bases lying between them. Per germline, CDR1 KGHDR and CDR2 SFDVKD. The CDR3 sequence: CATSDQGSQGEQFF. CDR3 coding DNA: TGTGCCACCAGTGATCAGGGTAGCCAGGGTGAGCAGTTCTTC.

This chain links TRBV6-2 or TRBV6-3 with TRBJ2-5; D perhaps matches TRBD2 (6 bases). The CDR3 consists of 14 residues. Trimming left V 7 bases short and J 0 bases short, with 12 bases between. Per germline, CDR1 MNHEY and CDR2 SVGEGT. DNA for the CDR3: TGTGCCAGCATGCGGGGACCGAACCAAGAGACCCAGTACTTC. This codes for CASMRGPNQETQYF.

This clonotype showed up just a few times. The CDR3 nucleotides read TGTGCCATCAGTGAGTCGAGTAGAGGAGCTTTCTTT. Translated, it gives CAISESSRGAFF. V usage is TRBV10-3 and J usage is TRBJ1-1; D is undetermined. The germline V gene encodes CDR1 ENHRY and CDR2 SYGVKD. V lost 0 bases and J lost 10, with 9 bases in between. This CDR3 has 12 amino acids.

J is TRBJ2-1 and V is TRBV5-1; D is perhaps TRBD2 (5 bases). Per the germline V gene, CDR1 is SGHRS and CDR2 is YFSETQ. The CDR3 runs to 15 residues. V lost 5 bases and J 8 bases, leaving 20 bases between the germline ends. The CDR3 protein is CASSSFPLGGDEQFF. CDR3 in DNA: TGCGCCAGCAGTTCGTTTCCCCTAGGAGGAGATGAGCAGTTCTTC.

This clonotype was seen only a few times. The chain combines TRBV20-1 with TRBJ2-7; 9 bases fit TRBD1. V gave up 1 base and J gave up 4 bases; unmatched junction bases: 2. Per germline, CDR1 DFQATT and CDR2 SNEGSKA (reference sequence). CDR3 size: 13 residues. The CDR3 sequence: CSARAGQGYEQYF. CDR3 in DNA: TGCAGTGCTAGAGCGGGACAGGGTTACGAGCAGTACTTC.

The chain recombines TRBV5-1 with TRBJ2-7, with 11 bases lining up with TRBD1. In germline, CDR1 is SGHRS, CDR2 YFSETQ. With V trimmed by 3 bases and J by 5 bases, 7 bases remained unmatched. The CDR3 has 15 residues. The CDR3 coding sequence is TGCGCCAGCAGCTCGAGGACAGGGGGCCGGGACGAGCAGTACTTC. Translated: CASSSRTGGRDEQYF.

This clonotype was seen a few times. V gene TRBV6-5 combines with J gene TRBJ2-1; TRBD2 aligns across 8 bases. V shed 7 bases, J shed 2 bases, and the junction held 7 bases outside the gene matches. Germline V gene data show CDR1 as MNHEY and CDR2 as SVGAGI. The CDR3 consists of 15 residues. CDR3 amino acids: CASNEVRGAYNEQFF. CDR3 coding DNA: TGTGCCAGCAATGAGGTGCGGGGGGCCTACAATGAGCAGTTCTTC.

This clonotype was counted between two and nine times. V is TRBV28 and J is TRBJ2-7, with 7 bases fitting TRBD2. Germline V gene data show CDR1 as MDHEN and CDR2 as SYDVKM. V lost 7 bases, J lost 0 bases, and 6 bases stayed unmatched. The CDR3 is made up of 14 amino acids. CDR3 protein: CASNGGGTSYEQYF. CDR3 bases: TGTGCCAGCAACGGGGGAGGGACCTCCTACGAGCAGTACTTC.

This CDR3 reads CASSFGQARNEQFF. Here the CDR3 DNA reads TGTGCCAGCAGCTTTGGCCAGGCGAGAAATGAGCAGTTCTTC. This rearrangement joins TRBV7-9 to TRBJ2-1; D is undetermined. The germline V gene has CDR1 SEHNR and CDR2 FQNEAQ (reference sequence). Trimming removed 3 bases from V and 7 bases from J, with 13 bases in between. This CDR3 is built from 14 residues.

The chain joins TRBV7-8 to TRBJ2-6; D not certain. The CDR3 totals 15 residues. Between the trimmed V and J ends, which lost 4 bases and 1 base, there was a span of 8 bases. The germline gives CDR1 SGHVS, CDR2 FQNEAQ. CDR3 DNA: TGTGCCAGCAGCTCCACACGTTCTGGGGCCAACGTCCTGACTTTC. It translates to CASSSTRSGANVLTF.

There are a few counts of this clonotype. The chain recombines TRBV15 with TRBJ2-3, with TRBD1 identical over 8 bases. CDR3 length equals 13 residues. Germline V CDR1 and CDR2: LNHNV, YYDKDF (reference sequence). V lost 9 bases, J lost 6 bases, and 8 bases stayed unmatched. The CDR3 DNA is TGTGCCACTCAGGACAGGGTGGGCGATACGCAGTATTTT. Residues: CATQDRVGDTQYF.

This clonotype was detected only a few times. The chain recombines TRBV4-1 with TRBJ2-3; D remains unclear. The germline V gene has CDR1 MGHRA and CDR2 YSYEKL. CDR3 size: 15 residues. Deletions cut 1 base from V and 1 base from J, with 9 bases between. The DNA for the CDR3 is TGCGCCAGCAGCCAAGGTCACCGGGGCACAGATACGCAGTATTTT. Translation gives CASSQGHRGTDTQYF.

This clonotype was counted at least ten times. V is TRBV3-1 and J is TRBJ2-1; 8 bases are a match to TRBD2. CDR1 LGHDT and CDR2 YNNKEL come from the germline V gene (reference sequence). V lost 1 base to trimming and J lost 9 bases; unmatched junction nucleotides: 11. CDR3 length: 16 residues. CDR3 sequence reads: CASSQVGGRSAREQFF. The CDR3 DNA is TGTGCCAGCAGCCAAGTAGGCGGGAGGTCTGCCCGTGAGCAGTTCTTC.

This clonotype was seen a single time. The CDR3 region has the DNA TGTGCCAGCAGTGAATCTGCGTTCCCCACCTACGAGCAGTACTTC. Amino acids: CASSESAFPTYEQYF. The V gene is TRBV6-1, the J gene TRBJ2-7, with D unclear. CDR1 and CDR2 (germline): MNHNS, SASEGT. The CDR3 is 15 residues long. V lost 2 bases to trimming and J lost 2 bases, with 13 bases between them.

This clonotype appeared a few times. V and J are TRBV12-3 or TRBV12-4 and TRBJ1-6; unclear D gene. The V gene lost 3 bases and the J gene lost 6 bases, with 9 bases spanning the gap. The CDR3 is 14 amino acids. The CDR3 nucleotides read TGTGCCAGCAGTTTCGGCCGATCTAATTCACCCCTCCACTTT. Translated, it gives CASSFGRSNSPLHF.

The V and J genes are TRBV4-2 and TRBJ2-1; D may be TRBD2 (6 bases). Germline V CDR1 and CDR2: LGHNA, YNFKEQ. The CDR3 runs to 14 residues. The V end was cut by 0 bases, the J end by 4 bases, with 7 bases between. The CDR3, as DNA: TGTGCCAGCAGCCAAGATGCGGGGTACAATGAGCAGTTCTTC. Its protein product is CASSQDAGYNEQFF.

The chain uses TRBV4-3 and TRBJ2-7; no reliable D call. From germline, CDR1 is LGHNA and CDR2 YSLEER. The CDR3 covers 14 residues. The V gene lost 0 bases and the J gene lost 0 bases, with 6 bases spanning the gap. In DNA, the CDR3 is TGCGCCAGCAGCCAAGAGGCCAGCTCCTACGAGCAGTACTTC. This gives the protein CASSQEASSYEQYF.

This clonotype was detected a few times. The chain uses TRBV18 and TRBJ2-7, with TRBD1 matching over 7 bases. CDR1 is KGHSH, CDR2 LQKENI, per germline. The CDR3 spans 13 residues. J gave up 3 bases and V 5 bases, and 4 bases lay outside the gene matches. The CDR3 DNA follows: TGTGCCAGCTCAAACGACAGGGTCTACGAGCAGTACTTC. Amino acids: CASSNDRVYEQYF.

The rearrangement uses TRBV25-1 and TRBJ2-1, with D tentatively TRBD2 (6 bases). The CDR3 totals 14 residues. The ends were cut back, 5 bases at V and 6 bases at J, with 14 bases in the middle. The germline V gene encodes CDR1 MGHDK and CDR2 SYGVNS. CDR3 amino acids: CASSTIGGVNEQFF. The CDR3 DNA follows: TGTGCCAGCAGTACGATCGGGGGAGTCAATGAGCAGTTCTTC.

This chain joins TRBV15 and TRBJ1-2; 8 bases align to TRBD1. The CDR3 covers 16 residues. Germline CDR1 and CDR2: LNHNV and YYDKDF (reference sequence). The ends lost 2 bases at V and 0 bases at J; junction bases unmatched: 5. In nucleotides, the CDR3 is TGTGCCACCAGCAGAATAGCGACAGGGGCTAACTATGGCTACACCTTC. Its protein is CATSRIATGANYGYTF.

The V call is TRBV11-2, the J call TRBJ1-1; D uncertain. The germline CDR1 and CDR2 sequences are SGHAT and FQNNGV. The CDR3 length is 17 residues. Trimming left V 5 bases short and J 4 bases short, with 23 bases between. The CDR3 sequence is CASSQSGRGRVGTEAFF. The DNA for the CDR3 is TGTGCCAGCAGCCAATCGGGAAGAGGGAGGGTAGGCACTGAAGCTTTCTTT.

The rearrangement links TRBV7-6 to TRBJ1-1; possibly TRBD1 for D (6 bases). V shed 1 base and J shed 5 bases, with 17 bases lying between them. CDR1 is SGHVS and CDR2 is FNYEAQ in the germline V gene. This CDR3 is 16 amino acids long. As DNA, the CDR3 is TGTGCCAGCAGCTTAGTTCATTGGGGGGCAGAAACTGAAGCTTTCTTT. It yields the protein CASSLVHWGAETEAFF.

This chain uses TRBV19 with TRBJ1-4; TRBD1 might be the D (6 bases). This CDR3 has 14 amino acids. With 5 bases removed from V and 4 bases from J, the gap between germline ends came to 11 bases. Per the germline V gene, CDR1 is LNHDA and CDR2 is SQIVND (reference sequence). The CDR3 loop is CASSLTGFNEKLFF. DNA of the CDR3: TGTGCCAGTAGTCTGACAGGATTTAATGAAAAACTGTTTTTT.

J is TRBJ1-1 and V is TRBV5-1, with unresolved D. With 0 bases removed from V and 7 bases from J, the gap between germline ends came to 13 bases. Germline V gene lookup returns CDR1 SGHRS and CDR2 YFSETQ. The length of the CDR3 is 14 residues. In nucleotides, the CDR3 is TGCGCCAGCAGCTTGGGCGGGATACAAGTTGAAGCTTTCTTT. It specifies CASSLGGIQVEAFF.